These 3 T cell receptor beta chains were sequenced from one sample in a study of response to subunit inactivated influenza vaccine listed by TCRdb under 2018. Receptor amplification or capture employed RT-PCR. Data came from an Illumina HiSeq 2500. TCRdb itself trimmed the public reads at Q25 with fastp, ran MiXCR and retained productive beta chains. CDR3 protein sequences are deduplicated, and each keeps its most common genes and DNA. Within this sample are about 160,000 distinct CDR3 sequences, with under 13% of them counted one time only. The ten largest account for roughly 12% of the sample. Sample time point, as interpreted from the label and publication: 45 to 50 days after influenza vaccine administration. The sequencing here drew on non-naive T cells sorted from PBMCs, taken 35 to 45 days after vaccination. The intended sense of this specimen's cell subset or site label: memory T cell fraction. The origin of the receptors is a man aged 50 to 59 who received an inactivated influenza vaccine. Donor details come from another sample of the same person, matched by shared clones.

This chain uses TRBV7-9 with TRBJ1-2; no firm D call. This CDR3 has 14 amino acids. The germline V gene has CDR1 SEHNR and CDR2 FQNEAQ (reference sequence). V was shortened by 1 base and J by 8 bases, with 14 bases between the two germline ends. The CDR3 here is CASSLGGALGGYTF. CDR3 bases: TGTGCCAGCAGCTTAGGAGGCGCGCTAGGCGGCTACACCTTC.

This rearrangement joins TRBV10-3 to TRBJ1-3, with 7 bases that match TRBD1. CDR1 is ENHRY and CDR2 is SYGVKD in the germline V gene. CDR3 length: 14 residues. Losses at the gene ends were 3 bases for V and 3 bases for J; bases not matched to a gene: 2. CDR3 in amino acids: CAISEDRVGNTIYF. CDR3 sequence (DNA): TGTGCCATCAGTGAAGACAGGGTTGGAAACACCATATATTTT.

The chain links TRBV7-3 to TRBJ2-5, with TRBD1 matching 8 bases. Trimming removed 5 bases from V and 4 bases from J; junction bases left unmatched: 9. This CDR3 is built from 15 residues. CDR1 is SGHTA, CDR2 FQGTGA, per germline. Here the CDR3 reads CASSPGQGVSETQYF. The CDR3, as DNA: TGTGCCAGCAGCCCTGGACAGGGTGTATCAGAGACCCAGTACTTC.